Listed below are T cell receptor beta chains from one sample, sequenced in a study of blood T cell repertoires in COVID-19. Profiled with immunoSEQ multiplex PCR; TCRdb holds only in-frame clones, not every one. This table has some 110,000 clones, 81% appearing once. The sequenced sample consisted of peripheral blood. The receptor set was obtained from an elderly man with acute or convalescent COVID-19. The CDR3 runs from the conserved cysteine through the conserved F or W. The order of the fields is clone size, D gene, V gene, J gene, CDR3 protein, CDR3 DNA. The D gene is left open where the match is weak. The size of a clone is reported for some rows only, either as once, few or many, or as a class for expanded clones.

size: -
D: -
V: TRBV10-3
J: TRBJ2-3
CDR3: CAISGTGIPDTQYF
DNA: TGTGCCATCAGCGGAACCGGGATCCCAGATACGCAGTATTTT

size: -
D: -
V: TRBV19
J: TRBJ2-3
CDR3: CASSIRGIGTDTQYF
DNA: TGTGCCAGTAGTATTAGGGGTATTGGTACAGATACGCAGTATTTT

size: -
D: TRBD1
V: TRBV2
J: TRBJ1-2
CDR3: CASGTAQFYGYTF
DNA: TGTGCCAGCGGGACAGCCCAGTTCTATGGCTACACCTTC

size: -
D: -
V: TRBV6-5
J: TRBJ2-3
CDR3: CASSYRAGHTDTQYF
DNA: TGTGCCAGCAGTTACCGGGCGGGCCACACAGATACGCAGTATTTT

size: -
D: TRBD1
V: TRBV19
J: TRBJ2-1
CDR3: CASSIRDRGGNEQFF
DNA: TGTGCCAGTAGTATCCGGGACAGGGGTGGTAATGAGCAGTTCTTC

size: -
D: TRBD2
V: TRBV3-1/TRBV3-2
J: TRBJ2-5
CDR3: CASSLGTSEWETQYF
DNA: TGTGCCAGCAGCCTAGGGACTAGCGAGTGGGAGACCCAGTACTTC

size: once
D: -
V: TRBV20-1
J: TRBJ1-4
CDR3: CSASKSGEKLFF
DNA: TGCAGTGCTAGTAAGTCGGGTGAAAAACTGTTTTTT

size: -
D: -
V: TRBV11-2
J: TRBJ2-1
CDR3: CASTHQDGRPGRNEQFF
DNA: TGTGCCAGCACCCACCAGGATGGCCGCCCGGGGAGGAATGAGCAGTTCTTC

size: -
D: -
V: TRBV4-3
J: TRBJ1-5
CDR3: CASSQAVGQPQHF
DNA: TGCGCCAGCAGCCAAGCCGTCGGTCAGCCCCAGCATTTT

size: -
D: -
V: TRBV6-6
J: TRBJ1-1
CDR3: CASSPGGRNTEAFF
DNA: TGTGCCAGCAGCCCGGGGGGTCGGAACACTGAAGCTTTCTTT

size: -
D: TRBD1
V: TRBV5-5
J: TRBJ1-6
CDR3: CASSPLTGNSPLHF
DNA: TGTGCCAGCAGCCCCCTGACAGGGAATTCACCCCTCCACTTT

size: -
D: -
V: TRBV18
J: TRBJ1-5
CDR3: CASSSGQSEPQHF
DNA: TGTGCCAGCTCATCCGGACAATCAGAGCCCCAGCATTTT

size: -
D: TRBD1
V: TRBV6-5
J: TRBJ1-5
CDR3: CASSLTGSFNQPQHF
DNA: TGTGCCAGCAGTTTGACAGGGTCTTTCAATCAGCCCCAGCATTTT

size: -
D: -
V: TRBV7-8
J: TRBJ2-7
CDR3: CASNQGRAGEQYF
DNA: TGTGCCAGCAACCAAGGCAGGGCAGGAGAGCAGTACTTC

size: -
D: -
V: TRBV5-4
J: TRBJ1-1
CDR3: CASSLGQMNTEAFF
DNA: TGTGCCAGCAGCTTGGGTCAGATGAACACTGAAGCTTTCTTT

size: -
D: -
V: TRBV6-5
J: TRBJ2-1
CDR3: CASRNPGSYNEQFF
DNA: TGTGCCAGCAGGAACCCCGGCTCCTACAATGAGCAGTTCTTC

size: -
D: TRBD1
V: TRBV2
J: TRBJ1-1
CDR3: CASSPRGANTEAFF
DNA: TGTGCCAGCAGCCCCAGGGGGGCGAACACTGAAGCTTTCTTT

size: once
D: -
V: TRBV28
J: TRBJ1-5
CDR3: CASSKHRVLRQPQHF
DNA: TGTGCCAGCAGTAAACACAGGGTTCTGCGTCAGCCCCAGCATTTT

size: once
D: -
V: TRBV6-1
J: TRBJ1-1
CDR3: CASSESQGEAFF
DNA: TGTGCCAGCAGTGAATCCCAGGGTGAAGCTTTCTTT

size: -
D: TRBD2
V: TRBV28
J: TRBJ2-3
CDR3: CASSEPGLRTDTQYF
DNA: TGTGCCAGCAGTGAACCGGGACTACGCACAGATACGCAGTATTTT

size: -
D: TRBD1
V: TRBV18
J: TRBJ2-2
CDR3: CASSPQPGQGNTGELFF
DNA: TGTGCCAGCTCACCTCAACCGGGACAGGGGAACACCGGGGAGCTGTTTTTT

size: -
D: -
V: TRBV5-1
J: TRBJ2-6
CDR3: CASSFPRGQGLLSGANVLTF
DNA: TGCGCCAGCAGCTTTCCGCGGGGGCAGGGCCTACTCTCTGGGGCCAACGTCCTGACTTTC

size: few
D: TRBD1
V: TRBV5-1
J: TRBJ1-2
CDR3: CASSFGQDYGYTF
DNA: TGCGCCAGCAGCTTCGGACAGGACTATGGCTACACCTTC

size: -
D: -
V: TRBV4-1
J: TRBJ2-7
CDR3: CASSQDPAWAYEQYF
DNA: TGCGCCAGCAGCCAAGATCCAGCGTGGGCCTACGAGCAGTACTTC

size: -
D: -
V: TRBV19
J: TRBJ1-1
CDR3: CASSKPGRGTNTEAFF
DNA: TGTGCCAGTAGTAAGCCCGGAAGGGGAACGAACACTGAAGCTTTCTTT

size: -
D: TRBD1
V: TRBV18
J: TRBJ1-1
CDR3: CASSPTGGEAFF
DNA: TGTGCCAGCTCACCAACAGGGGGGGAGGCTTTCTTT

size: once
D: TRBD1
V: TRBV18
J: TRBJ1-5
CDR3: CASSPRDRGNQPQHF
DNA: TGTGCCAGCTCACCTAGGGACAGGGGCAATCAGCCCCAGCATTTT

size: -
D: TRBD2
V: TRBV27
J: TRBJ2-2
CDR3: CASKRQGLLNTGELFF
DNA: TGTGCCAGCAAGAGGCAGGGACTACTTAACACCGGGGAGCTGTTTTTT

size: -
D: -
V: TRBV29-1
J: TRBJ1-2
CDR3: CSVEVQRKQGDGYTF
DNA: TGCAGCGTTGAAGTGCAACGGAAACAGGGTGACGGCTACACCTTC

size: -
D: TRBD1
V: TRBV2
J: TRBJ2-7
CDR3: CASSDPGQGNEQYF
DNA: TGTGCCAGCAGTGACCCGGGACAGGGGAACGAGCAGTACTTC

size: -
D: -
V: TRBV28
J: TRBJ1-2
CDR3: CASSLGLGRAHYGYTF
DNA: TGTGCCAGCAGTTTGGGCCTTGGTCGAGCACACTATGGCTACACCTTC

size: -
D: -
V: TRBV6-2/TRBV6-3
J: TRBJ1-1
CDR3: CASSYGRSTEAFF
DNA: TGTGCCAGCAGTTACGGGCGTAGTACTGAAGCTTTCTTT

size: -
D: TRBD1
V: TRBV18
J: TRBJ2-3
CDR3: CASSPGQGAADTQYF
DNA: TGTGCCAGCTCACCAGGACAGGGGGCCGCAGATACGCAGTATTTT

size: once
D: TRBD1
V: TRBV18
J: TRBJ1-5
CDR3: CASSSDRDQPQHF
DNA: TGTGCCAGCTCATCAGACAGGGATCAGCCCCAGCATTTT

size: -
D: -
V: TRBV18
J: TRBJ1-1
CDR3: CASSLNRQQNTEAFF
DNA: TGTGCCAGCTCACTAAACCGACAGCAGAACACTGAAGCTTTCTTT

size: few
D: -
V: TRBV5-6
J: TRBJ1-5
CDR3: CASSLGRDQPQHF
DNA: TGTGCCAGCAGCTTGGGCAGGGATCAGCCCCAGCATTTT

size: -
D: -
V: TRBV6-5
J: TRBJ1-6
CDR3: CASRPEGGNSPLHF
DNA: TGTGCCAGCAGACCTGAGGGAGGGAATTCACCCCTCCACTTT

size: once
D: -
V: TRBV5-1
J: TRBJ2-5
CDR3: CASSSMGLQETQYF
DNA: TGCGCCAGCAGCTCGATGGGACTCCAAGAGACCCAGTACTTC

size: -
D: -
V: TRBV28
J: TRBJ1-2
CDR3: CASSSEGQGWFYGYTF
DNA: TGTGCCAGCAGTTCCGAGGGGCAGGGGTGGTTCTATGGCTACACCTTC

size: -
D: TRBD1
V: TRBV5-1
J: TRBJ2-3
CDR3: CASSPATGNTDTQYF
DNA: TGCGCCAGCAGCCCTGCGACAGGGAACACAGATACGCAGTATTTT

size: -
D: TRBD2
V: TRBV28
J: TRBJ2-7
CDR3: CASSLSTSGRAYEQYF
DNA: TGTGCCAGCAGTTTATCCACTAGCGGGAGAGCCTACGAGCAGTACTTC

size: -
D: TRBD1
V: TRBV30
J: TRBJ2-2
CDR3: CAWSIRTGTNTGELFF
DNA: TGTGCCTGGAGTATTCGGACAGGGACGAACACCGGGGAGCTGTTTTTT

size: -
D: -
V: TRBV15
J: TRBJ1-5
CDR3: CATSRPQGFSNQPQHF
DNA: TGTGCCACCAGCAGACCCCAGGGTTTTAGCAATCAGCCCCAGCATTTT

size: few
D: -
V: TRBV10-3
J: TRBJ2-1
CDR3: CAISSTGYEQFF
DNA: TGTGCCATCAGTTCCACAGGCTATGAGCAGTTCTTC

size: -
D: TRBD2
V: TRBV27
J: TRBJ2-1
CDR3: CASSLLGLAGVKYNEQFF
DNA: TGTGCCAGCAGTCTACTAGGACTAGCGGGAGTCAAGTACAATGAGCAGTTCTTC

size: -
D: -
V: TRBV2
J: TRBJ1-4
CDR3: CASSSQGLTNEKLFF
DNA: TGTGCCAGCAGCTCACAGGGTTTAACTAATGAAAAACTGTTTTTT

size: -
D: -
V: TRBV7-8
J: TRBJ1-5
CDR3: CASSLDLGSSNQPQHF
DNA: TGTGCCAGCAGCTTAGATCTAGGCAGTAGCAATCAGCCCCAGCATTTT

size: -
D: TRBD1
V: TRBV14
J: TRBJ2-6
CDR3: CASSQVQGAPGANVLTF
DNA: TGTGCCAGCAGCCAAGTACAGGGGGCCCCTGGGGCCAACGTCCTGACTTTC

size: -
D: -
V: TRBV19
J: TRBJ1-5
CDR3: CASSKSPRTAQHF
DNA: TGTGCCAGTAGTAAATCCCCGAGAACGGCCCAGCATTTT

size: once
D: -
V: TRBV7-3
J: TRBJ2-7
CDR3: CASSLGGLKKQYF
DNA: TGTGCCAGCAGCTTAGGCGGACTCAAGAAGCAGTACTTC

size: -
D: TRBD1
V: TRBV28
J: TRBJ1-1
CDR3: CASSWGQLNTEAFF
DNA: TGTGCCAGCAGTTGGGGACAGTTGAACACTGAAGCTTTCTTT

size: -
D: TRBD1
V: TRBV6-4
J: TRBJ2-1
CDR3: CASSETGSRADEQFF
DNA: TGTGCCAGCAGTGAGACAGGGTCCCGCGCGGATGAGCAGTTCTTC

size: -
D: -
V: TRBV2
J: TRBJ2-7
CDR3: CASSERESSYEQYF
DNA: TGTGCCAGCAGTGAGAGGGAAAGCTCCTACGAGCAGTACTTC

size: -
D: -
V: TRBV7-6
J: TRBJ2-3
CDR3: CASSVRTVGGTDTQYF
DNA: TGTGCCAGCAGCGTCCGGACAGTCGGAGGCACAGATACGCAGTATTTT

size: few
D: TRBD1
V: TRBV10-3
J: TRBJ1-6
CDR3: CAISGTGSSYNSPLHF
DNA: TGTGCCATCTCCGGGACAGGGAGCTCCTATAATTCACCCCTCCACTTT

size: -
D: -
V: TRBV19
J: TRBJ2-1
CDR3: CASSAGFTYNEQFF
DNA: TGTGCCAGTAGTGCGGGATTTACCTACAATGAGCAGTTCTTC

size: -
D: -
V: TRBV20-1
J: TRBJ2-7
CDR3: CSASLQGLGYEQYF
DNA: TGCAGTGCTAGTTTACAGGGTTTAGGCTACGAGCAGTACTTC

size: -
D: TRBD1
V: TRBV27
J: TRBJ1-1
CDR3: CASSRTPGQGATEAFF
DNA: TGTGCCAGCAGTCGAACACCGGGACAGGGGGCCACTGAAGCTTTCTTT